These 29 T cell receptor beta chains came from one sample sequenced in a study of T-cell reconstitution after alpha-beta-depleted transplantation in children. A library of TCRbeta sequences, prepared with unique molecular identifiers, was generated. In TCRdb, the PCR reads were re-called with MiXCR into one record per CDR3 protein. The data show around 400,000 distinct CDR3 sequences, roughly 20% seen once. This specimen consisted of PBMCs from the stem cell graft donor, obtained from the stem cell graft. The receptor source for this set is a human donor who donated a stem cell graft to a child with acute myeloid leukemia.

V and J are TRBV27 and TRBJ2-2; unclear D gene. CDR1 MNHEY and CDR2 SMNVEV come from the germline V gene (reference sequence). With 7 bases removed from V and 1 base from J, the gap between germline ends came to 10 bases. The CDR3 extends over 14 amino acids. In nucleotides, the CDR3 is TGTGCCAGCACCTCCCCCTGGAACACCGGGGAGCTGTTTTTT. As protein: CASTSPWNTGELFF.

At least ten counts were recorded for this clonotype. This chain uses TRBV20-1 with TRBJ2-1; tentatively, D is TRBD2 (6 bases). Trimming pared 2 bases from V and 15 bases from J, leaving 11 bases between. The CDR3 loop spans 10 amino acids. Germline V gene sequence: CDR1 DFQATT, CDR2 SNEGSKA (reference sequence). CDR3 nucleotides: TGCAGTGCTAGACGGGACTCGGTGTTCTTC. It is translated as CSARRDSVFF.

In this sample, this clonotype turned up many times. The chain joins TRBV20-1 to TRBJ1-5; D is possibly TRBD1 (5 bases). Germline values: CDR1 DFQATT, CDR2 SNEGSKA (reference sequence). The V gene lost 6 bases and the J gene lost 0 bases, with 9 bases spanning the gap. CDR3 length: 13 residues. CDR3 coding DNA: TGCAGTGCCCTCAGGGATAGCAATCAGCCCCAGCATTTT. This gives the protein CSALRDSNQPQHF.

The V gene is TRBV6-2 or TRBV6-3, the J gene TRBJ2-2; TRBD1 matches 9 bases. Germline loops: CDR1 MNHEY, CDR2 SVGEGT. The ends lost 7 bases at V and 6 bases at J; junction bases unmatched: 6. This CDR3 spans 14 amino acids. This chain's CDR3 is CASIRDRESGELFF. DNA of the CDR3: TGTGCCAGCATACGGGACAGGGAATCCGGGGAGCTGTTTTTT.

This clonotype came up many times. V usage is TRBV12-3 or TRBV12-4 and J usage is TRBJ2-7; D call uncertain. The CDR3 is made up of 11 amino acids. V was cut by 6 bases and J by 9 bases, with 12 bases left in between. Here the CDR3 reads CASSASVGQYF. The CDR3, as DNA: TGTGCCAGCAGCGCTAGTGTCGGGCAGTACTTC.

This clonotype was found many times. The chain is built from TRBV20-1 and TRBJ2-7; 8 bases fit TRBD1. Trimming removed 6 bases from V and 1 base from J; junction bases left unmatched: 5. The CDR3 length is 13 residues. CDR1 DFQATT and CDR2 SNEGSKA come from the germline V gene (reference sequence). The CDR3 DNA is TGCAGTGCCCATGGACAGGGATCCTACGAGCAGTACTTC. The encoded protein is CSAHGQGSYEQYF.

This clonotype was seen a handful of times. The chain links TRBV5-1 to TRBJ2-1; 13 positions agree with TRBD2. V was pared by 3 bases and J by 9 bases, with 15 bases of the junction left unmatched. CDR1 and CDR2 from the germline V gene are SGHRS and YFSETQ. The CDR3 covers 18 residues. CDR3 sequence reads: CASSWTHSGLAGVGEQFF. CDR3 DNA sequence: TGCGCCAGCAGCTGGACCCACTCCGGACTAGCGGGAGTGGGTGAGCAGTTCTTC.

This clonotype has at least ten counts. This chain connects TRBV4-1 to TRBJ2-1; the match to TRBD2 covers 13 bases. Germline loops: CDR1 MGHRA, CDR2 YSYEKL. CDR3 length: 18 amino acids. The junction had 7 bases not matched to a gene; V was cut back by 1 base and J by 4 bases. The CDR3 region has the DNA TGCGCCAGCAGCCAAGGTAGCTCGACTAGCGGGAGGTACAATGAGCAGTTCTTC. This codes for CASSQGSSTSGRYNEQFF.

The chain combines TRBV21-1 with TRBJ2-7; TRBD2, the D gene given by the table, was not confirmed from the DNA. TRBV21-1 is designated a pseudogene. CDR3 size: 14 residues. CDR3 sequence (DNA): TGTGCCAGCAGCAGTGTGGGACTTAAAGGAGAGCAGTACTTC. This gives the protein CASSSVGLKGEQYF.

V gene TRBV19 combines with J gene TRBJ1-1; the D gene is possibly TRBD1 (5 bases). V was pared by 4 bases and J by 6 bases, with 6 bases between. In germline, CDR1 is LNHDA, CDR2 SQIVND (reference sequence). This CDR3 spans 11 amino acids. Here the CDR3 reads CASSRGAEAFF. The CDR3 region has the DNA TGTGCCAGTAGTAGGGGGGCTGAAGCTTTCTTT. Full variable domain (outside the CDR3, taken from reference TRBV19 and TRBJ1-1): DGGITQSPKYLFRKEGQNVTLSCEQNLNHDAMYWYRQDPGQGLRLIYYSQIVNDFQKGDIAEGYSVSREKKESFPLTVTSAQKNPTAFYLCASSRGAEAFFGQGTRLTVV.

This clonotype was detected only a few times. The CDR3 loop is CASSLFIRGTRYNEQFF. CDR3 DNA: TGTGCCAGCAGCTTATTCATCAGGGGGACCAGGTACAATGAGCAGTTCTTC. The chain links TRBV7-3 to TRBJ2-1; 7 positions agree with TRBD1. Looked up from germline, CDR1 is SGHTA and CDR2 is FQGTGA. With V trimmed by 2 bases and J by 4 bases, 11 bases remained unmatched. This CDR3 comprises 17 residues.

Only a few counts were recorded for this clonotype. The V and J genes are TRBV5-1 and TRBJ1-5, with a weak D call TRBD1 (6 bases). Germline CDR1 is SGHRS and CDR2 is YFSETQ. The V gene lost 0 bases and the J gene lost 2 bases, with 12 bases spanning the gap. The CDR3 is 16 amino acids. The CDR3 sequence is CASSLEGGVGNQPQHF. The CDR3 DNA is TGCGCCAGCAGCTTGGAAGGGGGAGTGGGCAATCAGCCCCAGCATTTT.

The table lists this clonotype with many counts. In DNA, the CDR3 is TGCGCCAGCAGGAGGGGTCAACAGGGCGTTTCCTACGAGCAGTACTTC. Encoded protein: CASRRGQQGVSYEQYF. This chain uses TRBV5-1 with TRBJ2-7, with D possibly TRBD1 on 6 matching bases. Germline assignment: CDR1 SGHRS and CDR2 YFSETQ. The V end was cut by 5 bases, the J end by 1 base, with 19 bases between. The CDR3 extends over 16 amino acids.

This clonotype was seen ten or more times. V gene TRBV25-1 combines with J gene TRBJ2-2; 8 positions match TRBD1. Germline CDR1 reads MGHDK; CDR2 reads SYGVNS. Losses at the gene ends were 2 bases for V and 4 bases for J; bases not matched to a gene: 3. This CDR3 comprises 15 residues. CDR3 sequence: CASSEPGGGTGELFF. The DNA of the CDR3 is TGTGCCAGCAGTGAACCAGGGGGCGGCACCGGGGAGCTGTTTTTT.

The CDR3 reads CASSFSDRETQYF. Here the CDR3 DNA reads TGTGCCAGCAGCTTTTCCGATCGGGAGACCCAGTACTTC. This chain uses TRBV11-2 with TRBJ2-5; no clear D gene. From germline, CDR1 is SGHAT and CDR2 FQNNGV. CDR3 length equals 13 residues. Trimming took 3 bases from V and 5 from J, leaving 10 bases between them.

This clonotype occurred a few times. Here the CDR3 DNA reads TGTGCCACCAGTGACCCGCCGGGAGGGGAGACCCAGTACTTC. Its translation: CATSDPPGGETQYF. The V and J genes are TRBV24-1 and TRBJ2-5; 8 bases agree with TRBD2. J was trimmed by 5 bases and V by 4 bases; bases with no gene match: 5. This CDR3 has 14 amino acids. CDR1 is KGHDR and CDR2 is SFDVKD in the germline V gene.

The CDR3 here is CASRGLAGGPGNEQFF. The CDR3 nucleotides read TGTGCCAGCAGAGGTCTAGCGGGAGGGCCGGGGAATGAGCAGTTCTTC. J is TRBJ2-1 and V is TRBV3-1; 12 positions agree with TRBD2. The germline gives CDR1 LGHDT, CDR2 YNNKEL (reference sequence). The CDR3 loop spans 16 amino acids. V shed 6 bases and J 7 bases; nucleotides not matched to a gene: 10.

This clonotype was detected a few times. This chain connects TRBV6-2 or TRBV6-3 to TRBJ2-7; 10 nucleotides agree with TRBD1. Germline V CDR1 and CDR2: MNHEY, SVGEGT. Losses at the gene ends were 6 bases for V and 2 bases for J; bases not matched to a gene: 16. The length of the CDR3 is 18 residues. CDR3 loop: CASSHILLDRGSTYEQYF. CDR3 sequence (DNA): TGTGCCAGCAGCCATATCCTTCTGGACAGGGGGTCTACCTACGAGCAGTACTTC.

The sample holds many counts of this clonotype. The CDR3 here is CASSSLTNEQYF. The CDR3 DNA follows: TGCGCCAGCAGTAGCCTTACGAACGAGCAGTACTTC. The chain couples TRBV10-2 to TRBJ2-7; D is undetermined. V was shortened by 5 bases and J by 5 bases, with 10 bases between the two germline ends. This CDR3 contains 12 residues. The germline CDR1 and CDR2 sequences are WSHSY and SAAADI.

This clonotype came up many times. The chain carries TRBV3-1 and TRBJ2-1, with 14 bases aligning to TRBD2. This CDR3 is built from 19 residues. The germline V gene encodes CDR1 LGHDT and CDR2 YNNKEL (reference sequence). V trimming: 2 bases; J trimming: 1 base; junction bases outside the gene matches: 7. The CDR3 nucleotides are TGTGCCAGCAGCCAACGGACTAGCGGGAGGATGGAATCCTACAATGAGCAGTTCTTC. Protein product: CASSQRTSGRMESYNEQFF.

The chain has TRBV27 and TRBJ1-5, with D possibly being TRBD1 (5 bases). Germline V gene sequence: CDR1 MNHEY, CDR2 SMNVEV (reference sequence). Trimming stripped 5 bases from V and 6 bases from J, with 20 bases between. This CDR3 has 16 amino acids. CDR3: CASSGIPSSGGQPQHF. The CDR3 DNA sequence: TGTGCCAGCAGTGGCATCCCTTCAAGTGGGGGTCAGCCCCAGCATTTT.

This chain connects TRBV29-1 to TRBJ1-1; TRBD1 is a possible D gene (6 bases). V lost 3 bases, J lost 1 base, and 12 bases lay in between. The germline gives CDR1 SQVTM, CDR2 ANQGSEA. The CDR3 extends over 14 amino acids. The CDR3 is CSVENRVRNTEAFF. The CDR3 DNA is TGCAGCGTTGAGAACAGGGTACGGAACACTGAAGCTTTCTTT.

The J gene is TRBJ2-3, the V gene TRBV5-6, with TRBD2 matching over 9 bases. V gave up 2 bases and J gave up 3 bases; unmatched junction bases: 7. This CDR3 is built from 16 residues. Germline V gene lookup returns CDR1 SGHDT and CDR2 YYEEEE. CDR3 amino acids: CASSLGRLAATDTQYF. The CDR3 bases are TGTGCCAGCAGCTTAGGTCGACTAGCGGCGACAGATACGCAGTATTTT.

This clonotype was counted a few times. CDR3 in amino acids: CKGTGGSYGYTF. CDR3 DNA: TGCAAAGGGACAGGGGGGAGCTATGGCTACACCTTC. This chain uses TRBV20-1 with TRBJ1-2, with 11 bases fitting TRBD1. Germline loops: CDR1 DFQATT, CDR2 SNEGSKA (reference sequence). The length of the CDR3 is 12 residues.

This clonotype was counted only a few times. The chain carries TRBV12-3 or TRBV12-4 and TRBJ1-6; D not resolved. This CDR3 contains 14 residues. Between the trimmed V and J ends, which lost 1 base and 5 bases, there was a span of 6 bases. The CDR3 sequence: CASSLGYDNSPLHF. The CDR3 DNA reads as TGTGCCAGCAGTTTAGGCTATGATAATTCACCCCTCCACTTT.

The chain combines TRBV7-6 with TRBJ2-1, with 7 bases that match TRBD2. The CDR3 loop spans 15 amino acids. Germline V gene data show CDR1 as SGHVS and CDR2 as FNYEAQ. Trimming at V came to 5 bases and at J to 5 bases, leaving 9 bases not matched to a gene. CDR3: CASSPVGGNNNEQFF. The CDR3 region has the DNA TGTGCCAGCAGCCCAGTGGGGGGGAACAACAATGAGCAGTTCTTC.

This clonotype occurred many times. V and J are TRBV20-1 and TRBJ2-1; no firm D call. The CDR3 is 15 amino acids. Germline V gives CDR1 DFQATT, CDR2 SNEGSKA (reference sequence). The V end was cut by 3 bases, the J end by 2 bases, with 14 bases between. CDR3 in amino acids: CSASLVGATYNEQFF. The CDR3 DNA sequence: TGCAGTGCTAGCCTGGTCGGTGCGACCTACAATGAGCAGTTCTTC.

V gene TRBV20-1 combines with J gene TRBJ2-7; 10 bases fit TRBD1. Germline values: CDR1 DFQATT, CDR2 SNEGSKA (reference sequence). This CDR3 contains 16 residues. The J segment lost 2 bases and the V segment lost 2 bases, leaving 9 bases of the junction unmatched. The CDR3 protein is CSARMDRGKHTYEQYF. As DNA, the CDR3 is TGCAGTGCTAGAATGGACAGGGGGAAACATACCTACGAGCAGTACTTC.

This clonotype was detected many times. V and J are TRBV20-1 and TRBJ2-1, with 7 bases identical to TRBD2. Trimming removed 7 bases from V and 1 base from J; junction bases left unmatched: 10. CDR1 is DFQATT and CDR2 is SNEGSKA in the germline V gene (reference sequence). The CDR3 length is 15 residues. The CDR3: CSVREFGRSYNEQFF. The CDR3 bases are TGCAGTGTGCGGGAGTTCGGCCGATCCTACAATGAGCAGTTCTTC.